The T cell receptor (beta chain) described here comes from a study of control samples from healthy donors and cancer patients (dated by TCRdb to the early 2020s). Receptor amplification or capture employed the immunoSEQ multiplex PCR assay. TCRdb carries this immuneACCESS record with in-frame sequences only. Its versions omit some clonotypes, under half of them owing to an unresolved V gene in the studies checked, with the rest unexplained. In this sample the table shows about 70,000 clones, around 87% of which occur a single time. Together, the top ten hold about 2.2% of the sample. Based on the germline V gene (reference sequence), the CDR1 and CDR2 sequences are LNHDA and SQIVND. The CDR3, from cysteine to phenylalanine, totals 15 residues. CDR3 DNA only is kept here, 45 bases in frame from base 1. The junction carries 17 bases between V and J, which are trimmed by 9 bases and 3 bases respectively.

About this clone itself: This receptor's antigen is unknown. Nothing much larger sits one base from this clone, and base qualities are not available.

Sequenced material: PBMCs. The sequence came from a woman between 45 and 60 years old with head and neck cancer. The V and J genes are TRBV19 and TRBJ2-2; the D call is possibly TRBD1 or TRBD2, each sharing 6 bases. The CDR3 protein is CASSRTERDTGELFF. The nucleotide sequence reads TGTGCCAGCTCTAGGACAGAGCGGGACACCGGGGAGCTGTTTTTT.